The T cell receptor (beta chain) under discussion was sequenced for a study of blood T cells in healthy people across ages. A sample-barcoded 5' primer and a J-beta primer mix were used in a second PCR of about 6 to 12 cycles. Researchers report that a template-switch adaptor with 12 random nucleotides tagged each cDNA molecule. TCRdb independently ran MiXCR on the 5' RACE reads; one entry per CDR3 protein. Of approximately 730,000 distinct CDR3 sequences detected, 40% to 45% appear once; the ten largest clones hold 20% to 25%. V lost 7 bases, J lost 3 bases, and 15 bases lay in between. The CDR3 consists of 14 residues. Germline values: CDR1 MNHNY, CDR2 SVGAGI (reference sequence). The people who gave samples were healthy Caucasians from Russia, aged roughly 6 to 95.

The sample was blood. The gene calls are TRBV6-6 and TRBJ1-1; D gene unclear. This TCR derives from a woman aged 60 to 75 in good health. The CDR3: CASTLDQLYTEAFF. CDR3 coding DNA: TGTGCCAGCACCTTGGACCAATTATACACTGAAGCTTTCTTT.